This T cell receptor (beta chain) was found in a study of OX40 agonist ivuxolimab in advanced cancers. About the full investigation: Ivuxolimab was a fully human IgG2 agonistic monoclonal antibody targeting the costimulatory receptor OX40 (CD134). Intravenous ivuxolimab was administered to patients every 2 weeks at six dose levels: 0.01, 0.1, 0.3, 1.5, 3 and 10 mg/kg. The monotherapy dose-escalation portion (N ≈ 50 patients) of the phase I ivuxolimab trial is reported in the paper. Of the 50 to 55 patients in dose escalation, some 20 had hepatocellular carcinoma, some 15 had melanoma, 9 had renal cell carcinoma and 9 had head and neck cancer. Partial responses occurred in three dose-escalation patients: two with cutaneous melanoma and one with hepatocellular carcinoma. Peripheral TCRbeta sequencing was intended to test whether TCR sequence diversity was altered and clonal T-cell expansion was caused by ivuxolimab. Prior anti-PD-1, anti-PD-L1 or anti-CTLA-4 therapy was permitted, and checkpoint inhibitors had been received by about 44% of dose-escalation patients. The dose-escalation cohort was about 83% male with a mean age of approximately 60 years, ranging from about 23 to 85.

V has 3 bases trimmed and J has 6 bases trimmed; junction bases matching no gene number 4. Counted from cysteine to phenylalanine, this CDR3 has 14 amino acids. The entry retains the CDR3 DNA only, 42 bases that are in frame from base 1. The germline V gene sets CDR1 to SGHAT and CDR2 to FQNNGV. What the authors observed across the whole study: Antigen specificity was not determined for the clonally expanded peripheral T cells. Clonal expansion of both CD4+ and CD8+ blood T cells was observed from baseline to week 6 at doses 0.1 to 3.0 mg/kg. Low levels of normalized T-cell clonal expansion were also seen in some nonresponding patients. On average, CD8+ T cells showed more expanded clones than CD4+ T cells after ivuxolimab. In the 0.1-3.0 mg/kg groups, partial responders were among the patients with the lowest normalized peripheral clonal expansion, particularly in CD8+ T cells.

Points on this clone: The clone's antigen remains unknown. No much larger clone is present one base from it, and per-base qualities are unavailable.

Genomic DNA was isolated from the sorted cells so that the TCRbeta CDR3 region could be sequenced. The immunoSEQ Assay was used to sequence the TCRbeta CDR3 regions. In TCRdb, the immuneACCESS table is reduced to in-frame sequences with V and J assigned. These tables do not hold every clone; where another copy was compared, an unresolved V gene accounts for under half, and the others remain unexplained. In all, the sample holds fewer than 80,000 clones, and about 77% of those were seen once. Around 1.6% of the sample lies in the top ten. Patients with a history of autoimmune disease or receiving systemic immunosuppression were excluded from the trial. In every dose cohort, peripheral blood was drawn for TCR sequencing at baseline, cycle 4 day 1, and cycle 7 day 1. The samples were taken from a phase I, first-in-human, multicenter, open-label dose-escalation trial of ivuxolimab. Adults with locally advanced or metastatic head and neck squamous cell, hepatocellular, melanoma or renal cell carcinoma were enrolled in the trial. Before TCR sequencing, CD4+ T cells and CD8+ T cells from peripheral blood were sorted into separate populations.

The receptor chain draws on TRBV11-2 and TRBJ1-2; 10 junctional bases match TRBD1. The source is an adult with an advanced solid tumor such as melanoma, head and neck, liver or kidney cancer. The sample here was CD4+ or CD8+ T cells sorted from blood, taken in a trial of the OX40 agonist ivuxolimab. CDR3 protein: CASSFLTGGNGYTF. Here is the DNA: TGTGCCAGCAGCTTCCTGACAGGGGGCAATGGCTACACCTTC. The CDR3, completed at both ends by the reference TRBV11-2 and TRBJ1-2 genes, gives the full variable domain EAGVAQSPRYKIIEKRQSVAFWCNPISGHATLYWYQQILGQGPKLLIQFQNNGVVDDSQLPKDRFSAERLKGVDSTLKIQPAKLEDSAVYLCASSFLTGGNGYTFGSGTRLTVV.